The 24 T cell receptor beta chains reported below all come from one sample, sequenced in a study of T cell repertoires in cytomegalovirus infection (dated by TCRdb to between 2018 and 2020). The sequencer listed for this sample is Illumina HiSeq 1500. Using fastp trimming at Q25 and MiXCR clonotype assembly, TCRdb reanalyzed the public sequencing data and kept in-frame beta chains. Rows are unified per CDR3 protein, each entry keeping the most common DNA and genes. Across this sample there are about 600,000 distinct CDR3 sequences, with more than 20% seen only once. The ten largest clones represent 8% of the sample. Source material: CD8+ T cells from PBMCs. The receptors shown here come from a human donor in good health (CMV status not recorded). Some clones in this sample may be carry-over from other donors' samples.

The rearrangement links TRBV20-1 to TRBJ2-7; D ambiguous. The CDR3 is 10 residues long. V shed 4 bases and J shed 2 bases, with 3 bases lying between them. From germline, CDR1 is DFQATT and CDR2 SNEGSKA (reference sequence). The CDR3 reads CSANPYEQYF. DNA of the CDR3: TGCAGTGCTAACCCCTACGAGCAGTACTTC.

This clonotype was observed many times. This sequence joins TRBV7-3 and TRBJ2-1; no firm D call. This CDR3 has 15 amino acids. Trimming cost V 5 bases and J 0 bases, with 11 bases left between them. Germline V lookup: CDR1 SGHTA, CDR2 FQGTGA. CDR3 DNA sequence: TGTGCCAGCAGCCCATCTTTGAGCTCCTACAATGAGCAGTTCTTC. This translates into CASSPSLSSYNEQFF.

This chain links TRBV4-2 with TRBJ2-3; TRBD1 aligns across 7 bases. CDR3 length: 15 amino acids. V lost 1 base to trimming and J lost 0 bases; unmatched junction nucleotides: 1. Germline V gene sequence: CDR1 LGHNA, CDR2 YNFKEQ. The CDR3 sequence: CASSQVQGSTDTQYF. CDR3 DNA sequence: TGTGCCAGCAGCCAAGTACAGGGGAGCACAGATACGCAGTATTTT.

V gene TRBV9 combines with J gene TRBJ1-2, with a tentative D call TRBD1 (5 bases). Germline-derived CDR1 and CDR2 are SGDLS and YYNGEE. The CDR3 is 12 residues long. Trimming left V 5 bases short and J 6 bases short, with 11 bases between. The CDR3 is CASRKGIHGYTF. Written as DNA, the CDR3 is TGTGCCAGCAGGAAGGGGATTCATGGCTACACCTTC.

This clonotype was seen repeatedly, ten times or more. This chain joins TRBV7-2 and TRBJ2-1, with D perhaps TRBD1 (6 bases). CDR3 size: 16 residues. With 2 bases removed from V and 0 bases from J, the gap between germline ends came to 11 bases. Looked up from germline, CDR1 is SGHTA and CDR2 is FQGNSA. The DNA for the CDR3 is TGTGCCAGCAGCTTAACTAGGGGGAGCTCCTACAATGAGCAGTTCTTC. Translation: CASSLTRGSSYNEQFF.

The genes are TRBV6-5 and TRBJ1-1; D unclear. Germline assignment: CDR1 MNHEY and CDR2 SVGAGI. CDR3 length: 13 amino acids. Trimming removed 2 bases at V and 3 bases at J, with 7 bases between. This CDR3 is CASSYPGHTEAFF. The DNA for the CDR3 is TGTGCCAGCAGTTACCCAGGACACACTGAAGCTTTCTTT.

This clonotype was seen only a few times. DNA of the CDR3: TGTGCCAGTAGTTGGGGGACCCTGGTAGATGAGCAGTTCTTC. Translating it yields CASSWGTLVDEQFF. The chain links TRBV19 to TRBJ2-1; D assignment may be TRBD1 or TRBD2 (5 bases each). Deletions cut 5 bases from V and 8 bases from J, with 16 bases between. Germline V gene sequence: CDR1 LNHDA, CDR2 SQIVND (reference sequence). This CDR3 region has 14 residues. The full variable domain, rest sourced from reference TRBV19 and TRBJ2-1, is DGGITQSPKYLFRKEGQNVTLSCEQNLNHDAMYWYRQDPGQGLRLIYYSQIVNDFQKGDIAEGYSVSREKKESFPLTVTSAQKNPTAFYLCASSWGTLVDEQFFGPGTRLTVL.

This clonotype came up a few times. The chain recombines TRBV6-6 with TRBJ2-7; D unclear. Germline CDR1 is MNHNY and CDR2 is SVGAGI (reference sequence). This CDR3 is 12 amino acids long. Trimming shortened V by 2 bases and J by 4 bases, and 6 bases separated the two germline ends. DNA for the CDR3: TGTGCCAGCAGTTACAATCTATACGAGCAGTACGTC. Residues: CASSYNLYEQYV.

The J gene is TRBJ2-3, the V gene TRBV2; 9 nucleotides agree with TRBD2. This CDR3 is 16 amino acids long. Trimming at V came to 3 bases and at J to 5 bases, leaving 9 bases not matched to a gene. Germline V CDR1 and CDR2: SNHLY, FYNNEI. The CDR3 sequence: CASSDEAGGPGDTQYF. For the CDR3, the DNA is TGTGCCAGCAGTGACGAAGCGGGGGGTCCCGGAGATACGCAGTATTTT.

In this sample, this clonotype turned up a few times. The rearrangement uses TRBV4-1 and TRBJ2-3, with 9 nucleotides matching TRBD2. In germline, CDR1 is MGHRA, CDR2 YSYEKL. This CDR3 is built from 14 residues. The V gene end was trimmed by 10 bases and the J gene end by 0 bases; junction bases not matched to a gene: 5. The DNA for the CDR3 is TGCGCCACTGCGCGGGAGGGGAGCACAGATACGCAGTATTTT. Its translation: CATAREGSTDTQYF.

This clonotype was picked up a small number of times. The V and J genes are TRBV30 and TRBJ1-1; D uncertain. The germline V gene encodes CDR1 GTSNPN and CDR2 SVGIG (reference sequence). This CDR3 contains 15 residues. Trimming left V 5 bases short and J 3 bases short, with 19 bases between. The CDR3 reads CAWFPYGNGYTEAFF. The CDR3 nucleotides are TGTGCCTGGTTTCCCTATGGGAACGGCTACACTGAAGCTTTCTTT.

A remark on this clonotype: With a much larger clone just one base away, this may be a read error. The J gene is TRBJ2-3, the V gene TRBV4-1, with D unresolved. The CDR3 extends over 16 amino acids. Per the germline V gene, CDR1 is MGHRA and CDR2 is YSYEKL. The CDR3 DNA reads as TGCGCCCGCAGCCAAGTCCAGGCTCTTAGCACAGATACGCAGTATTTT. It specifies CARSQVQALSTDTQYF.

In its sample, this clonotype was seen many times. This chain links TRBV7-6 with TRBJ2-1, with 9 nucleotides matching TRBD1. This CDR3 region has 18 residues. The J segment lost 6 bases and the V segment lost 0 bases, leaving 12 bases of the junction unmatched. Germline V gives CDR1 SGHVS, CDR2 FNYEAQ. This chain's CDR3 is CASSLAGGTGLGVNEQFF. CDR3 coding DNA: TGTGCCAGCAGCTTAGCCGGCGGGACAGGGCTTGGGGTCAATGAGCAGTTCTTC.

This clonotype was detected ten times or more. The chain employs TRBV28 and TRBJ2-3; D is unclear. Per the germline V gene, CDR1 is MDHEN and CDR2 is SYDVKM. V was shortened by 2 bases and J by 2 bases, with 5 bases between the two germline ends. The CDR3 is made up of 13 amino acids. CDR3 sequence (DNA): TGTGCCAGCAGTTTAACTTACACAGATACGCAGTATTTT. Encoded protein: CASSLTYTDTQYF.

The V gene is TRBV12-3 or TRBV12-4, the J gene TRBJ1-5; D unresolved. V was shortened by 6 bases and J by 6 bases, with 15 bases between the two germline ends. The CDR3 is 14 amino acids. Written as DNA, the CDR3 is TGTGCCAGCAGCCCGACACCCGCCGCTCAGCCCCAGCATTTT. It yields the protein CASSPTPAAQPQHF.

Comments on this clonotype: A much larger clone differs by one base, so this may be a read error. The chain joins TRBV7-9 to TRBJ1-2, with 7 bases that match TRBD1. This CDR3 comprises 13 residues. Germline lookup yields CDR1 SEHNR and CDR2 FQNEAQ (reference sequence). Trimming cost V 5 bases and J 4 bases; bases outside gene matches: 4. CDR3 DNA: TGTGCCAGCAGCGCAGGGGGGTTCTATGGCTACACCTTC. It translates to CASSAGGFYGYTF.

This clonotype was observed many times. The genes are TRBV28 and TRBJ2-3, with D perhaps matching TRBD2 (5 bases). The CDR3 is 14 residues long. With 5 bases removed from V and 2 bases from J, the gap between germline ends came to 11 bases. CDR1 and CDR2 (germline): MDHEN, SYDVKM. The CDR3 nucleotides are TGTGCCAGCAGTGCCGGAGGCCTCACAGATACGCAGTATTTT. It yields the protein CASSAGGLTDTQYF.

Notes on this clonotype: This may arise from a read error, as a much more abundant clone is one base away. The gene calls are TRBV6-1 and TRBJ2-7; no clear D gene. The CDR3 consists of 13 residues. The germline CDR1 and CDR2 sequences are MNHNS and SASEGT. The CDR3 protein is CASREGRAYEQYV. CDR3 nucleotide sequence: TGTGCCAGCCGTGAAGGTCGGGCCTACGAGCAGTACGTC.

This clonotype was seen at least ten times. For the CDR3, the DNA is TGTGCCAGCAGGATAGGGGATAGACCCACAGATACGCAGTATTTT. This encodes CASRIGDRPTDTQYF. The genes are TRBV7-2 and TRBJ2-3; tentative D call: TRBD1 (5 bases). This CDR3 has 15 amino acids. The V end lost 6 bases, the J end lost 2 bases, and 15 bases lay between the germline ends. Germline V gene sequence: CDR1 SGHTA, CDR2 FQGNSA.

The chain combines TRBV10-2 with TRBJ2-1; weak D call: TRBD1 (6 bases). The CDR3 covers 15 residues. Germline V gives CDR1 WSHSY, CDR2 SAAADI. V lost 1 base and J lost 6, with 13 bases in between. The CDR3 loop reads CASSEFQTGSNEQFF. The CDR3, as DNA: TGCGCCAGCAGTGAGTTTCAGACAGGTTCCAATGAGCAGTTCTTC.

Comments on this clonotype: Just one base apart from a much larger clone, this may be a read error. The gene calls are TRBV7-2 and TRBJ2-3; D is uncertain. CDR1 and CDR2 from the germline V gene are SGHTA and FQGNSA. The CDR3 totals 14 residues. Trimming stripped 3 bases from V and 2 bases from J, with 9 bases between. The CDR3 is CASSFANHTDTQYF. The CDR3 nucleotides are TGTGCCAGCAGCTTCGCTAACCACACAGATACGCAGTATTTT.

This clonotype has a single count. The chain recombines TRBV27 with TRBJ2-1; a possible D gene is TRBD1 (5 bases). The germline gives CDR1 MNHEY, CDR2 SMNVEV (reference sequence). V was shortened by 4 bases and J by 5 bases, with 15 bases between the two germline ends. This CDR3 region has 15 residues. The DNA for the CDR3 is TGTGCCAGCAGTTCCCCAGGGTTCGTCCACAATGAGCAGTTCTTC. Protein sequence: CASSSPGFVHNEQFF.

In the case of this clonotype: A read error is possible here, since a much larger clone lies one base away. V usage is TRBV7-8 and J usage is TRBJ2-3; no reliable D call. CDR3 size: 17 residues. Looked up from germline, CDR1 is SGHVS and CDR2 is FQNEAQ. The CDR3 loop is CVSSLAAEVTSTDTQYF. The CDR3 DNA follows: TGTGTCAGCAGCTTAGCTGCAGAAGTCACTAGCACAGATACGCAGTATTTT.

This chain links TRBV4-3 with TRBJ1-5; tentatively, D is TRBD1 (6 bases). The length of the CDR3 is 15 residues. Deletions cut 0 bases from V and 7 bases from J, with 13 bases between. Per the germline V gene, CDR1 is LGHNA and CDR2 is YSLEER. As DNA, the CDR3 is TGCGCCAGCAGCCAAGATAGGGGGTTTGGCCAGCCCCAGCATTTT. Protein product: CASSQDRGFGQPQHF.